This entry concerns a single T cell receptor beta chain. Its antigen is unidentified. These data originate in a study of blood T cells in healthy people across ages. A sample-barcoded 5' primer and a J-beta primer mix were used in a second PCR of about 7 to 12 cycles. A single record per CDR3 protein comes from TCRdb applying MiXCR to the 5' RACE reads. Altogether 650,000 to 1,000,000 distinct CDR3 sequences are present, about 36% being singletons, with the ten largest covering approximately 13%. General study points: Shifts in expanded clonotypes may have been confounded by donor CMV status, which was unknown.

With V trimmed by 7 bases and J by 3 bases, 5 bases remained unmatched. The germline V gene has CDR1 MNHNY and CDR2 SVGAGI (reference sequence). This CDR3 is 13 amino acids long. The sequenced sample consisted of blood. The sequence derives from a man between 18 and 35 years old in good health. V gene TRBV6-6 combines with J gene TRBJ1-1; TRBD1 matches 7 bases. CDR3 in DNA: TGTGCCAGCATCCCCGACAGGGACACTGAAGCTTTCTTT. Translated: CASIPDRDTEAFF.